This T cell receptor beta chain is drawn from a study of T cell responses to AZD1222 COVID-19 vaccine. Notes on the study in general: Increased Spike-specific TCR breadth and depth were observed after two AZD1222 doses.

In this sample, this clone turned up a few times. Its target is not known. This table comes from immunoSEQ multiplex PCR, and its TCRdb copy is limited to in-frame clones, with some not included. Counted here are 200,000 or so clones, roughly 92% occurring once; the ten biggest clones make up over 9.5%. The CDR3 length is 20 residues. Trimming removed 3 bases from V and 3 bases from J; junction bases left unmatched: 21. Germline loops: CDR1 SNHLY, CDR2 FYNNEI. V and J are TRBV2 and TRBJ2-7, with 9 bases aligning to TRBD2. Material: peripheral blood, obtained on day 0 of AZD1222 vaccination. This sequence was found in an adult in good health. As DNA, the CDR3 is TGTGCCAGCAGTGAGCCCTACTCAACAATCTTAGCGGGAGTGGACTACGAGCAGTACTTC. As protein: CASSEPYSTILAGVDYEQYF.